Detailed here is one T cell receptor (beta chain). The sequenced template was cDNA made from the entire isolated RNA. The protocol was immunoSEQ multiplex PCR, while the TCRdb copy is restricted to in-frame clones and leaves out a portion. The table has under 300,000 clones, 25% to 30% seen once. This entry belongs to a study of beta chain features in type 1 diabetes. Germline CDR1 and CDR2: MGHRA and YSYEKL. The ends lost 0 bases at V and 7 bases at J; junction bases unmatched: 7. The CDR3 is 15 residues long. This clonotype was obtained from a man aged 25 to 40 in good health. Sample: central memory CD4+ T cells from blood. The rearrangement joins TRBV4-1 to TRBJ1-2; TRBD1 aligns across 8 bases. In nucleotides, the CDR3 is TGCGCCAGCAGCCAAGATCGACAGGGGATTGGTGGCTACACCTTC. Translating gives CASSQDRQGIGGYTF.